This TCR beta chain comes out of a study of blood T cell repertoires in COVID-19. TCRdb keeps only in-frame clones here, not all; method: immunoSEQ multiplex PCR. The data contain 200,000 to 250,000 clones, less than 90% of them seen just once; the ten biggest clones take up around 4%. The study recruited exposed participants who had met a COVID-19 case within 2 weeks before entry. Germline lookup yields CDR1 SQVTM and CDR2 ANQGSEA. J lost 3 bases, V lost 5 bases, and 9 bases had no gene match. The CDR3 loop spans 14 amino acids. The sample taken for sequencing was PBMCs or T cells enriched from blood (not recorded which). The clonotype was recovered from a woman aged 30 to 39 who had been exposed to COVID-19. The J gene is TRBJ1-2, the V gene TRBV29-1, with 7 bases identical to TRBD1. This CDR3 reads CSVRQGGLDYGYTF. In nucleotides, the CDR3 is TGCAGCGTTCGTCAGGGGGGTTTAGACTATGGCTACACCTTC.